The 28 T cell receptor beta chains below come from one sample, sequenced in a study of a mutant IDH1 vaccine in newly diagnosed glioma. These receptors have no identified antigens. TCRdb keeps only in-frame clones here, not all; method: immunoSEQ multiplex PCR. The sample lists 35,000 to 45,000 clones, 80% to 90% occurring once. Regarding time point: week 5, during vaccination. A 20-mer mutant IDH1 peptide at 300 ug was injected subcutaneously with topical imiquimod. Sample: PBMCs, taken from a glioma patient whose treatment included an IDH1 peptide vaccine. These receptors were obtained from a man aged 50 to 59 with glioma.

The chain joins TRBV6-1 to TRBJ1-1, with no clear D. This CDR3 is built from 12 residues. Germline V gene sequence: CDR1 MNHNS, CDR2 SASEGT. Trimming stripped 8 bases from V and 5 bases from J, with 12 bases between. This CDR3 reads CASEEYGTEAFF. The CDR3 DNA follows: TGTGCCAGCGAAGAGTATGGGACTGAAGCTTTCTTT.

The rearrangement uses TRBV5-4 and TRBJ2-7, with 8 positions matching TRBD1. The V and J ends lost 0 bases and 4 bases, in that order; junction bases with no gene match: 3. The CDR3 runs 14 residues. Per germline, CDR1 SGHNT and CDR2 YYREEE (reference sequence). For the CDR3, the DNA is TGTGCCAGCAGCTTGGGGACAGGGAAATACGAGCAGTACTTC. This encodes CASSLGTGKYEQYF.

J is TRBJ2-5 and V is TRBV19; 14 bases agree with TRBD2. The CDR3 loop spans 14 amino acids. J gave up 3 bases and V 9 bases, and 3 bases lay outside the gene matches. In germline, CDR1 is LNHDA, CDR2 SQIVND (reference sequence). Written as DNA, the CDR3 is TGTGCCAGCAAGACTAGCGGGAGGGAAGAGACCCAGTACTTC. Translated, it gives CASKTSGREETQYF.

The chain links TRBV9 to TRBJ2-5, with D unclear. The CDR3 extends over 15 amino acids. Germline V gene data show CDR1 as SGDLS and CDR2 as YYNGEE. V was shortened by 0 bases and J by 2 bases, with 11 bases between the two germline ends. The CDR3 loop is CASSVGSLIQETQYF. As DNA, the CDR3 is TGTGCCAGCAGCGTAGGGTCTCTGATTCAAGAGACCCAGTACTTC.

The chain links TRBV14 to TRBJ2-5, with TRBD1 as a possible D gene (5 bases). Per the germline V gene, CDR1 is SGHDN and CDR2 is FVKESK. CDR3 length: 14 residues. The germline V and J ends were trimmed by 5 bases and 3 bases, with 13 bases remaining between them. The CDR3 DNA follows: TGTGCCAGCAGCACAGGCTGGCGGAAAGAGACCCAGTACTTC. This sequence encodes CASSTGWRKETQYF. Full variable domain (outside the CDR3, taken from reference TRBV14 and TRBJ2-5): EAGVTQFPSHSVIEKGQTVTLRCDPISGHDNLYWYRRVMGKEIKFLLHFVKESKQDESGMPNNRFLAERTGGTYSTLKVQPAELEDSGVYFCASSTGWRKETQYFGPGTRLLVL.

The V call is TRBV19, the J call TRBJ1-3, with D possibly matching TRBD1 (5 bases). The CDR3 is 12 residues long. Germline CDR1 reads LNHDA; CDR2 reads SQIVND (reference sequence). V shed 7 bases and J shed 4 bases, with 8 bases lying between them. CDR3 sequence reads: CASNGGGNTIYF. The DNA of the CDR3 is TGTGCCAGTAACGGGGGAGGAAACACCATATATTTT.

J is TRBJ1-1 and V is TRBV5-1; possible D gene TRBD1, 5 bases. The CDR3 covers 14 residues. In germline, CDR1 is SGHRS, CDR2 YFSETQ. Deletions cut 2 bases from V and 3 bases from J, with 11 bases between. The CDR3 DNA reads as TGCGCCAGCAGCTTTCCGGGGGAAGACACTGAAGCTTTCTTT. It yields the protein CASSFPGEDTEAFF.

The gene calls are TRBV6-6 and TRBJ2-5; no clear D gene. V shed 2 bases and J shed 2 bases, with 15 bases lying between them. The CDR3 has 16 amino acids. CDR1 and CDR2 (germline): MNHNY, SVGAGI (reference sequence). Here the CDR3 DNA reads TGTGCCAGCAGTTACGACCGCCCGAGATTGCAAGAGACCCAGTACTTC. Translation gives CASSYDRPRLQETQYF.

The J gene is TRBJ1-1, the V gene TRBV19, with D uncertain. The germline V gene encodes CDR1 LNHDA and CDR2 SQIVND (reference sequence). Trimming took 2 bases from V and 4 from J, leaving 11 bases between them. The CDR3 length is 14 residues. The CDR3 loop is CASSILGQGTEAFF. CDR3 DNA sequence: TGTGCCAGTAGTATACTGGGCCAAGGCACTGAAGCTTTCTTT.

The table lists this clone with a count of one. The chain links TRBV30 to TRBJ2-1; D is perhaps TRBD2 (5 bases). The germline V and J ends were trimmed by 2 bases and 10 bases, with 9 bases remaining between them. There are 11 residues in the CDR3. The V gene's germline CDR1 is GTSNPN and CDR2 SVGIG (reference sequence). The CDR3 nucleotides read TGTGCCTGGAGTCTAACGGGGGAGCAGTTCTTC. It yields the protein CAWSLTGEQFF. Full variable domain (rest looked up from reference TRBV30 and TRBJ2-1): SQTIHQWPATLVQPVGSPLSLECTVEGTSNPNLYWYRQAAGRGLQLLFYSVGIGQISSEVPQNLSASRPQDRQFILSSKKLLLSDSGFYLCAWSLTGEQFFGPGTRLTVL.

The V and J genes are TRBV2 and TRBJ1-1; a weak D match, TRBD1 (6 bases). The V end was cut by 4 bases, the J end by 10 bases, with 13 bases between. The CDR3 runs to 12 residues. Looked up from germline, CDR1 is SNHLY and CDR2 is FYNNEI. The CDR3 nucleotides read TGTGCCAGCAGTGTCTACAGGGCTGGAGCTTTCTTT. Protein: CASSVYRAGAFF.

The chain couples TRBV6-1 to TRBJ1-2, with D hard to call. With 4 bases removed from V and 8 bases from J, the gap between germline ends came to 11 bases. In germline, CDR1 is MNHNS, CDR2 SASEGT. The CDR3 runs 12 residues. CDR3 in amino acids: CASSVQSRGYTF. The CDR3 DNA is TGTGCCAGCAGTGTTCAGTCGAGGGGCTACACCTTC.

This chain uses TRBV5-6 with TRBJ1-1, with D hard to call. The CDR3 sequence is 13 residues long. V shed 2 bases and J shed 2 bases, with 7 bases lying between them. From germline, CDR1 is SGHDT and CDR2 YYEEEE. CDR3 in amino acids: CASSLQFNTEAFF. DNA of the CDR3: TGTGCCAGCAGCTTACAGTTTAACACTGAAGCTTTCTTT.

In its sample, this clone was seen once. The CDR3 DNA sequence: TGTGCCAGCAGTCCCGGGACAGGGAAGGAAAAACTGTTTTTT. Translating it yields CASSPGTGKEKLFF. The rearrangement links TRBV7-2 to TRBJ1-4; 9 bases agree with TRBD1. This CDR3 contains 14 residues. V lost 6 bases, J lost 8 bases, and 7 bases stayed unmatched. Germline loops: CDR1 SGHTA, CDR2 FQGNSA.

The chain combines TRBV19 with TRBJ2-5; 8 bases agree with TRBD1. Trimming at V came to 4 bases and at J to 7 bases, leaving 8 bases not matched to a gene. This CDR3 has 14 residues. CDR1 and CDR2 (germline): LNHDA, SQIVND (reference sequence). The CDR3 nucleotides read TGTGCCAGTAGTACGGGACAGGCCCCAGCGACCCAGTACTTC. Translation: CASSTGQAPATQYF.

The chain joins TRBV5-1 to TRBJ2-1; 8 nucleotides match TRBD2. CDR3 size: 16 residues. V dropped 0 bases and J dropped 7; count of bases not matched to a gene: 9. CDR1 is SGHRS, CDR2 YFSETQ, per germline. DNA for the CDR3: TGCGCCAGCAGCTTGGGACCCGGGGGGGCAAGGAATGAGCAGTTCTTC. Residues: CASSLGPGGARNEQFF. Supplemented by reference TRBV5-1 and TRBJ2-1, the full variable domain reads KAGVTQTPRYLIKTRGQQVTLSCSPISGHRSVSWYQQTPGQGLQFLFEYFSETQRNKGNFPGRFSGRQFSNSRSEMNVSTLELGDSALYLCASSLGPGGARNEQFFGPGTRLTVL.

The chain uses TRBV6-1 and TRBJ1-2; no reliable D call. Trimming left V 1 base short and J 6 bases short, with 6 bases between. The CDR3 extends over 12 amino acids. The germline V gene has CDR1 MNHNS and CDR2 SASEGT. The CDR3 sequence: CASSEGWDGYTF. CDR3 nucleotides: TGTGCCAGCAGTGAAGGCTGGGATGGCTACACCTTC.

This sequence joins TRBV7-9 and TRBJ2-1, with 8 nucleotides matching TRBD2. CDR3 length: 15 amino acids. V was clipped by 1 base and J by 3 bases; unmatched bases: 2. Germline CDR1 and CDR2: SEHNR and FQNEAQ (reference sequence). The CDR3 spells CASSLVRGVYNEQFF. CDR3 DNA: TGTGCCAGCAGCTTAGTGCGGGGGGTCTACAATGAGCAGTTCTTC.

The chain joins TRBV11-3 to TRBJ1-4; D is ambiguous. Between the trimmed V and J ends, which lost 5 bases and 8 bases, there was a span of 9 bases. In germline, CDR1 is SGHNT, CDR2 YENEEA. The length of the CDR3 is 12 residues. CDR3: CASSPDREKLFF. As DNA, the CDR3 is TGTGCCAGCAGCCCGGACCGGGAAAAACTGTTTTTT. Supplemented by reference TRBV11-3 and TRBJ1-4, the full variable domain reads EAGVVQSPRYKIIEKKQPVAFWCNPISGHNTLYWYLQNLGQGPELLIRYENEEAVDDSQLPKDRFSAERLKGVDSTLKIQPAELGDSAVYLCASSPDREKLFFGSGTQLSVL.

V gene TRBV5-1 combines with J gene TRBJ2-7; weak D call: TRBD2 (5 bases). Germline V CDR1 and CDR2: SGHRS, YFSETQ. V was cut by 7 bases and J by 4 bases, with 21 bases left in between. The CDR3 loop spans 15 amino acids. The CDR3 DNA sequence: TGCGCCAGCGCCCGGGGTACCGGCCTCCAATACGAGCAGTACTTC. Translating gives CASARGTGLQYEQYF.

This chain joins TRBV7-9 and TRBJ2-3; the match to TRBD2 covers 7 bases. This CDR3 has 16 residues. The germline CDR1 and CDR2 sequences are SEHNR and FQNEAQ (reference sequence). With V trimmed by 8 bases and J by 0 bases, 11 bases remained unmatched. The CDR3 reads CASSTSGEGSTDTQYF. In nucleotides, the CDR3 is TGTGCCAGCTCCACGTCCGGGGAGGGGAGCACAGATACGCAGTATTTT.

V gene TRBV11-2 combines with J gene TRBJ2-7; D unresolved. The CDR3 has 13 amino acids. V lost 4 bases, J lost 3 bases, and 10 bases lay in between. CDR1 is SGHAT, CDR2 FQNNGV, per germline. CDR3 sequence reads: CASSWSSGYEQYF. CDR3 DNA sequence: TGTGCCAGCAGCTGGTCATCTGGCTACGAGCAGTACTTC.

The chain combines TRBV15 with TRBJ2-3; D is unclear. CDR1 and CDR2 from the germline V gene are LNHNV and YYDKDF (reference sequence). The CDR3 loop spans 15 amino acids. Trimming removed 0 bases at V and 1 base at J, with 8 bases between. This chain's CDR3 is CATSRDRTRTDTQYF. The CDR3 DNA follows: TGTGCCACCAGCAGAGATCGCACTCGCACAGATACGCAGTATTTT.

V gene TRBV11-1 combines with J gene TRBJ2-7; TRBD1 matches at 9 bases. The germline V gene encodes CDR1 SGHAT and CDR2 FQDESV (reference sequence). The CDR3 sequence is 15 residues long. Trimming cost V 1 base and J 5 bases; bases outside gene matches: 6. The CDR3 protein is CASSLGVTGGDEQYF. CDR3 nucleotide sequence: TGTGCCAGCAGCTTAGGGGTAACAGGGGGCGACGAGCAGTACTTC.

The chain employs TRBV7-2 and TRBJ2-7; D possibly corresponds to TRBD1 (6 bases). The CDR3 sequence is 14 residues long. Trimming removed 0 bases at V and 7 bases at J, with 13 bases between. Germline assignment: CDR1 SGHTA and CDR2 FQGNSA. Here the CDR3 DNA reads TGTGCCAGCAGCTTAGCACAGGCCAGGGGAGAGCAGTACTTC. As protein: CASSLAQARGEQYF.

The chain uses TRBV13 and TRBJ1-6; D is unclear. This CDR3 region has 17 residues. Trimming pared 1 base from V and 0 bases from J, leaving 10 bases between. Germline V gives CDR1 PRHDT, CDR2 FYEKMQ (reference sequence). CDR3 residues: CASSLAGFSSYNSPLHF. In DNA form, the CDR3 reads TGTGCCAGCAGCTTAGCAGGATTTAGCTCCTATAATTCACCCCTCCACTTT.

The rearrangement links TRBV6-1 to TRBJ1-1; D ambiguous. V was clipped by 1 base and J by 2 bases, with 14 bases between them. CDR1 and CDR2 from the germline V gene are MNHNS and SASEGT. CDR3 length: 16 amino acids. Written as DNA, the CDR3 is TGTGCCAGCAGTGAAGGTCGGGTGGTTAGTAACACTGAAGCTTTCTTT. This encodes CASSEGRVVSNTEAFF.

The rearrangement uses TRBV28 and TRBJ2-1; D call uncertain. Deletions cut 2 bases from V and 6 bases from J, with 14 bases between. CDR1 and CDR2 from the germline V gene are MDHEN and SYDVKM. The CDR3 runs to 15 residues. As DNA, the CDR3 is TGTGCCAGCAGTTTAGTAGGCCCCACGGGCAATGAGCAGTTCTTC. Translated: CASSLVGPTGNEQFF.